This paragraph covers one TCR beta chain sequence. The antigen it recognizes is unknown. No much larger clonotype is one base removed from it; base qualities were not supplied. The donors were healthy, HIV-negative adults with no recently reported acute infections or vaccinations. Every donor was a Caucasian adult residing in Nashville, Tennessee, USA. CD4+ T cells were enriched by magnetic negative selection, after which naive cells were positively selected on CD45RA and the negative fraction was taken as the memory subset. Blood was obtained by leukapheresis, after which PBMCs were separated by Ficoll-Histopaque density gradient centrifugation and cryopreserved in liquid nitrogen vapor phase. Analytical flow cytometry was used to check the purity and quantity of every magnetically sorted T cell population. Genomic DNA was isolated from each sorted fraction and quantified by UV absorbance on a Nanodrop 2000c.

The germline V gene specifies SNHLY as CDR1 and FYNNEI as CDR2. From the cysteine up to the phenylalanine, the CDR3 has a length of 13 residues. Solely the CDR3 DNA is kept, with 39 bases framed from the first base. V drops 6 bases and J drops 0 bases, leaving 8 bases in between. Using the deep immunoSEQ assay, TCR CDR3 regions were amplified from genomic DNA by multiplex PCR. For each cell subset, the extracted genomic DNA was distributed evenly across all wells of several immunoSEQ 96-well plates, and each plate served as one replicate. For sorted subsets, approximately 190 ng of genomic DNA, equivalent to some 30,000 T cell genomes, went into each replicate PCR. Purified libraries were quantified with a Qubit 3.0 fluorometer, sized on a Bioanalyzer 2100, and re-quantified with the KAPA Library Quantification kit. Each immunoSEQ 96-well plate was sequenced on its own single-read 150-cycle Illumina NextSeq 550 flow cell. The study's own analysis went as follows. Because only junctional sequences without quality scores were contained in the immunoSEQ output, filtering matching that applied to full-length reads could not be performed. Sequences were annotated with PyIR, a Python wrapper for IgBLAST v1.9, and V/J genes and CDR3 were assigned using IMGT germline references. Any read was removed if the V/J assignment was weak (E-value above 1e-6), the CDR3 was missing, or the read contained stop codons, out-of-frame junctions, or ambiguous translated residues. V3J clonotypes were defined by identical inferred V gene, J gene, and CDR3 amino acid sequence. Percentage overlap between repertoires was computed as shared unique clonotypes divided by the size of the smaller repertoire. Richness of each repertoire was evaluated using RTK rarefaction, the Chao1 estimator, and Recon v2.1 estimates of unobserved clonotypes. Generation probabilities were computed with OLGA for all TCRbeta clonotypes obtained by the gDNA method from a few donors. TCRdb took over this immuneACCESS table, retaining in-frame rearrangements with V and J assigned. Such tables are incomplete; in checked studies, under half of the missing clones stem from an unresolved V gene, and the remainder is unexplained. That table furnishes V, J and clone size, whereas the DNA furnished D and trimming. For this sample there are approximately 1,000,000 clones; around three quarters appear just once. In total, the top ten clones hold about 0.89% of the sample.

This sample is part of a study of shared clonotypes between healthy human individuals (dated by TCRdb to 2018 to 2021). Study-wide context: A couple of women and a few men aged 18 to 49 years were included in the cohort. Blood TCR repertoires of roughly 5 healthy adults were deeply sequenced to estimate repertoire size and the extent of clonotype sharing between individuals. For each donor, three plates each were used for CD4 naive and CD4 memory, two plates were used for CD8 naive, and one plate was used for CD8 memory. To increase sequencing depth and limit assay-specific biases, TCR repertoire library preparation and sequencing were carried out by different laboratories using diverse techniques. Between about 0.94 and 8.9 billion PBMCs per donor were obtained by leukapheresis. The investigation overall reported the following: Rarefaction of sorted-subset datasets indicated incomplete sequencing despite the large sequencing depth. Larger estimated clonotype richness was generally found for naive subsets than for memory subsets. Sampling was restricted to blood, and TCR repertoires in tissue are likely to differ from TCR repertoires in blood. Approximately 5% of naive CD4, more than 3% of naive CD8, around 2.3% of memory CD4, and 0.35% to 0.5% of memory CD8 clonotypes were shared across a few donors. Because the study included only a small number of donors, the genetic and exposure-history diversity represented was limited. Pairwise subsampling indicated that sequencing depth was expected to affect the degree of clonotype sharing among donors. Compared with non-shared clonotypes, clonotypes shared by all four sorted-subset donors had higher generation probabilities.

The sample was memory CD4+ T cells from PBMCs. Interpreted using the paper, the cell subset or site label stands for: CD45RA-negative fraction. This receptor was taken from a young man in good health. Some clones in this sample may be carry-over from other donors' samples. The chain joins TRBV2 to TRBJ2-5; the D segment cannot be called with confidence. The sequenced DNA is TGTGCCAGCAGAGCTACCTACCAAGAGACCCAGTACTTC. The encoded protein is CASRATYQETQYF.